Shown below are 22 T cell receptor beta chains from a single sample sequenced in a study of Ad26.COV2.S vaccination and SARS-CoV-2 variants. The treatment here: about 20 received Ad26.COV2.S at low or high dose, single or two shots; roughly five received placebo; per-sample allocation not given. On day 63 after the first injection, vaccine and placebo recipients gave samples. The data were produced by immunoSEQ multiplex PCR, yet TCRdb's version contains in-frame clones alone and is incomplete. This sample has about 350,000 clones, with 88% found just once. The starting material was peripheral blood, obtained in a trial of Ad26.COV2.S vaccine versus placebo. The receptors come from a person aged 18-60 years who received the Ad26.COV2.S COVID-19 vaccine or a placebo.

The chain couples TRBV6-5 to TRBJ1-1; 8 bases map to TRBD1. Germline loops: CDR1 MNHEY, CDR2 SVGAGI. The CDR3 is 13 amino acids. V lost 10 bases to trimming and J lost 5 bases; unmatched junction nucleotides: 9. CDR3 nucleotide sequence: TGTGCCACGGACAGGGACTCTACGACTGAAGCTTTCTTT. It translates to CATDRDSTTEAFF.

This CDR3 reads CASSESWRENQPQHF. CDR3 nucleotides: TGTGCCAGCAGTGAGTCCTGGCGGGAAAATCAGCCCCAGCATTTT. This chain joins TRBV2 and TRBJ1-5; D gene ambiguous. V gave up 3 bases and J gave up 4 bases, with 13 bases separating them. The CDR3 is 15 residues long. Germline CDR1 SNHLY, CDR2 FYNNEI.

The rearrangement links TRBV10-3 to TRBJ2-1; no clear D gene. This CDR3 contains 17 residues. The V gene's germline CDR1 is ENHRY and CDR2 SYGVKD. V dropped 4 bases and J dropped 4 bases, with 20 bases sitting between them. This chain's CDR3 is CAISAPGNTNFYNEQFF. CDR3 sequence (DNA): TGTGCCATCAGTGCCCCAGGTAATACCAACTTTTACAATGAGCAGTTCTTC.

The genes are TRBV6-4 and TRBJ1-2, with D tentatively TRBD1 (5 bases). The V gene lost 6 bases and the J gene lost 2 bases, with 13 bases spanning the gap. CDR1 and CDR2 (germline): MRHNA, SNTAGT. The CDR3 spans 14 residues. In nucleotides, the CDR3 is TGTGCCAGCAGGAACAGGACCGAAAACTATGGCTACACCTTC. Protein sequence: CASRNRTENYGYTF.

The gene calls are TRBV7-6 and TRBJ2-2; D possibly corresponds to TRBD1 (6 bases). Germline CDR1 SGHVS, CDR2 FNYEAQ. The CDR3 spans 16 residues. The V end lost 0 bases, the J end lost 6 bases, and 14 bases lay between the germline ends. The CDR3 coding sequence is TGTGCCAGCAGCTTAGCGTCAGGGGTAGTACCCGGGGAGCTGTTTTTT. Translated: CASSLASGVVPGELFF.

The chain joins TRBV28 to TRBJ2-3; D unresolved. Trimming removed 6 bases at V and 10 bases at J, with 11 bases between. Germline CDR1 reads MDHEN; CDR2 reads SYDVKM. This CDR3 comprises 11 residues. CDR3 nucleotide sequence: TGTGCCAGCAGCTCCCCTCTGGCGCAGTATTTT. Residues: CASSSPLAQYF.

The V and J genes are TRBV28 and TRBJ2-7; 11 bases are a match to TRBD2. V shed 3 bases, J shed 3 bases, and the junction held 16 bases outside the gene matches. CDR3 size: 19 residues. Germline-derived CDR1 and CDR2 are MDHEN and SYDVKM. Here the CDR3 DNA reads TGTGCCAGCAGTTTCGCCGAATTTCTAGGGACTAGCGGATTCTACGAGCAGTACTTC. Residues: CASSFAEFLGTSGFYEQYF.

The chain links TRBV3-1 (or the pseudogene TRBV3-2) to TRBJ1-3; D is perhaps TRBD1 (5 bases). The CDR3 consists of 15 residues. Trimming stripped 4 bases from V and 3 bases from J, with 13 bases between. The germline V gene encodes CDR1 LGHDT and CDR2 YNNKEL (reference sequence). CDR3: CASSPRRGFGNTIYF. DNA of the CDR3: TGTGCCAGCAGCCCCCGGCGGGGGTTTGGAAACACCATATATTTT.

The chain recombines TRBV28 with TRBJ1-1; D might be TRBD1 (5 bases). Trimming pared 6 bases from V and 7 bases from J, leaving 15 bases between. CDR3 length: 13 amino acids. Germline-derived CDR1 and CDR2 are MDHEN and SYDVKM. Here the CDR3 reads CASSRRGGHEAFF. DNA for the CDR3: TGTGCCAGCAGCCGAAGGGGCGGACATGAAGCTTTCTTT.

The chain uses TRBV5-1 and TRBJ2-3, with D possibly being TRBD2 (6 bases). V lost 7 bases and J 5 bases, leaving 14 bases between the germline ends. The CDR3 totals 13 residues. Germline V gene sequence: CDR1 SGHRS, CDR2 YFSETQ. Here the CDR3 DNA reads TGCGCCAGCGGACCGACGGGGGAAGATACGCAGTATTTT. Its protein product is CASGPTGEDTQYF.

V and J are TRBV28 and TRBJ2-2; D perhaps matches TRBD1 (6 bases). The CDR3 totals 14 residues. V was trimmed by 6 bases and J by 0 bases, leaving 8 bases between them. In germline, CDR1 is MDHEN, CDR2 SYDVKM. CDR3 bases: TGTGCCAGCAGCGGGGACACGAACACCGGGGAGCTGTTTTTT. It yields the protein CASSGDTNTGELFF.

The J gene is TRBJ1-2, the V gene TRBV6-5; D might be TRBD1 (5 bases). The germline V gene encodes CDR1 MNHEY and CDR2 SVGAGI. Between the trimmed V and J ends, which lost 0 bases and 8 bases, there was a span of 13 bases. The length of the CDR3 is 14 residues. The CDR3 DNA follows: TGTGCCAGCAGTTACTCGTCGGGCAGGGAAGGCTACACCTTC. Protein sequence: CASSYSSGREGYTF.

CDR3 in DNA: TGTGCCAGCAGCGCCCTCTGGGGGGGACAACTGTTTTTT. This encodes CASSALWGGQLFF. V usage is TRBV28 and J usage is TRBJ1-4, with D tentatively TRBD1 (5 bases). V was shortened by 6 bases and J by 12 bases, with 17 bases between the two germline ends. Germline V gives CDR1 MDHEN, CDR2 SYDVKM. This CDR3 has 13 residues.

J is TRBJ2-5 and V is TRBV18; 8 bases are shared with TRBD1. With 2 bases clipped from V and 5 bases from J, the junction kept 4 bases outside the gene matches. CDR3 length: 14 amino acids. The germline V gene has CDR1 KGHSH and CDR2 LQKENI. For the CDR3, the DNA is TGTGCCAGCTCACCAGACAGGGGAAGGGAGACCCAGTACTTC. It encodes CASSPDRGRETQYF.

This rearrangement joins TRBV6-5 to TRBJ2-7, with 9 bases that match TRBD1. Germline CDR1 is MNHEY and CDR2 is SVGAGI. V gave up 0 bases and J gave up 5 bases; unmatched junction bases: 8. The CDR3 has 16 amino acids. CDR3 sequence reads: CASSYSRDRVSNEQYF. Written as DNA, the CDR3 is TGTGCCAGCAGTTACTCCAGGGACAGGGTATCCAACGAGCAGTACTTC.

This clone was found a few times. The chain carries TRBV6-1 and TRBJ2-7; D possibly matches TRBD1 or TRBD2 (6 bases each). Trimming stripped 1 base from V and 4 bases from J, with 11 bases between. There are 14 residues in the CDR3. The germline gives CDR1 MNHNS, CDR2 SASEGT. The CDR3 loop is CASSEDGGTYEQYF. In nucleotides, the CDR3 is TGTGCCAGCAGTGAAGACGGCGGGACATACGAGCAGTACTTC.

V gene TRBV15 combines with J gene TRBJ2-2; D remains ambiguous. This CDR3 is built from 12 residues. Per germline, CDR1 LNHNV and CDR2 YYDKDF (reference sequence). V lost 0 bases to trimming and J lost 7 bases, with 3 bases between them. The CDR3 is CATSREVGELFF. CDR3 coding DNA: TGTGCCACCAGCAGAGAGGTCGGGGAGCTGTTTTTT.

In this sample, this clone turned up a few times. The CDR3 sequence: CASSTLGGKSYEQYF. CDR3 sequence (DNA): TGTGCCAGTAGTACTTTAGGAGGAAAATCCTACGAGCAGTACTTC. This rearrangement joins TRBV19 to TRBJ2-7; possibly TRBD2 for D (5 bases). Germline values: CDR1 LNHDA, CDR2 SQIVND (reference sequence). Trimming removed 4 bases at V and 1 base at J, with 14 bases between. There are 15 residues in the CDR3.

This clone was observed at least ten times. This chain uses TRBV4-1 with TRBJ1-4; D is unclear. Germline V gives CDR1 MGHRA, CDR2 YSYEKL. Trimming stripped 6 bases from V and 7 bases from J, with 15 bases between. This CDR3 region has 14 residues. This CDR3 reads CASRKTSEREKLFF. CDR3 DNA: TGCGCCAGCAGAAAGACAAGCGAGCGTGAAAAACTGTTTTTT.

This chain uses TRBV5-1 with TRBJ1-2, with unresolved D. This CDR3 has 12 amino acids. The V gene lost 7 bases and the J gene lost 6 bases, with 13 bases spanning the gap. Germline-derived CDR1 and CDR2 are SGHRS and YFSETQ. This CDR3 is CASSSAGNGYTF. For the CDR3, the DNA is TGCGCCAGCTCGAGTGCGGGCAATGGCTACACCTTC.

J is TRBJ2-5 and V is TRBV5-4; a possible D gene is TRBD2 (7 bases). The germline V gene encodes CDR1 SGHNT and CDR2 YYREEE (reference sequence). Deletions cut 4 bases from V and 5 bases from J, with 21 bases between. The length of the CDR3 is 16 residues. The CDR3 region has the DNA TGTGCCAGCAGCCCTCGGACTAGGGGGGCTCCGGAGACCCAGTACTTC. It codes for CASSPRTRGAPETQYF.

The CDR3 spells CASKAGQEVYGYTF. The CDR3 DNA is TGTGCCAGCAAAGCGGGACAGGAGGTTTATGGCTACACCTTC. The chain is built from TRBV2 and TRBJ1-2; 8 nucleotides agree with TRBD1. Germline trimming cut 7 bases from V and 5 bases from J; bases unmatched to any gene: 9. This CDR3 is built from 14 residues. CDR1 is SNHLY and CDR2 is FYNNEI in the germline V gene.